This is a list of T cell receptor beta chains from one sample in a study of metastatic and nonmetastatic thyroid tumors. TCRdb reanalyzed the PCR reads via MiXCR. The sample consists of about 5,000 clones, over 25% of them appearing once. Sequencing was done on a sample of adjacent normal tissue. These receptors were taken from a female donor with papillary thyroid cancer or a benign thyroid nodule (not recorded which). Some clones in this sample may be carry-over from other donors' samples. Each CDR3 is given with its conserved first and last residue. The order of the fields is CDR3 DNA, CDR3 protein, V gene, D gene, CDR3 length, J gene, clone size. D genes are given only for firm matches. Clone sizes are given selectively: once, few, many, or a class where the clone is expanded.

CDR3nt: TGTGCCAGCAGTGAACTCGCGTTCGAAATGGACACTGAAGCTTTCTTT; CDR3aa: CASSELAFEMDTEAFF; v_gene: TRBV6-1; d_gene: .; len: 16; j_gene: TRBJ1-1; abundance: .
CDR3nt: TGTGCCAGCAGCTTAGCTCGGGCGGGGAATCAGCCCCAGCATTTT; CDR3aa: CASSLARAGNQPQHF; v_gene: TRBV7-8; d_gene: .; len: 15; j_gene: TRBJ1-5; abundance: .
CDR3nt: TGTGCCAGCAGTTCGAAGACAGGGGACAATGAGCAGTTCTTC; CDR3aa: CASSSKTGDNEQFF; v_gene: TRBV12-3/TRBV12-4; d_gene: TRBD1; len: 14; j_gene: TRBJ2-1; abundance: .
CDR3nt: TGTGCCAGCAGCTTTAGGCAGGGGTTAAGAAATGAGCAGTTCTTC; CDR3aa: CASSFRQGLRNEQFF; v_gene: TRBV7-3; d_gene: .; len: 15; j_gene: TRBJ2-1; abundance: .
CDR3nt: TGTGCCTGGAGTCACAAAACCAGGGCGGCTGAAGCTTTCTTT; CDR3aa: CAWSHKTRAAEAFF; v_gene: TRBV30; d_gene: .; len: 14; j_gene: TRBJ1-1; abundance: medium-sized
CDR3nt: TGTGCCAGCAGCTTATTAGCCGGGACACCCACTGAAGCTTTCTTT; CDR3aa: CASSLLAGTPTEAFF; v_gene: TRBV7-2; d_gene: .; len: 15; j_gene: TRBJ1-1; abundance: .
CDR3nt: TGTGCCAGCAGCTACGCTAGTACCGGGGAGCTGTTTTTT; CDR3aa: CASSYASTGELFF; v_gene: TRBV9; d_gene: .; len: 13; j_gene: TRBJ2-2; abundance: medium-sized
CDR3nt: TGCGCCAGCAGTGTGAGTTCAACTAATGAAAAACTGTTTTTT; CDR3aa: CASSVSSTNEKLFF; v_gene: TRBV10-2; d_gene: .; len: 14; j_gene: TRBJ1-4; abundance: .
CDR3nt: TGTGCCAGCAGCCTCTTCGGACAGGGAAATTCACCCCTCCACTTT; CDR3aa: CASSLFGQGNSPLHF; v_gene: TRBV14; d_gene: TRBD1; len: 15; j_gene: TRBJ1-6; abundance: medium-sized
CDR3nt: TGTGCCAGCAGCTTAGTTGGGATGGCTGGAAACACCATATATTTT; CDR3aa: CASSLVGMAGNTIYF; v_gene: TRBV7-2; d_gene: .; len: 15; j_gene: TRBJ1-3; abundance: .
CDR3nt: TGTGCCAGCAGCTTCTCTATGGGGGTGGGCACAGATACGCAGTATTTT; CDR3aa: CASSFSMGVGTDTQYF; v_gene: TRBV11-1; d_gene: .; len: 16; j_gene: TRBJ2-3; abundance: .
CDR3nt: TGCGCCAGCAGCCAGGGTAATTCACCCCTCCACTTT; CDR3aa: CASSQGNSPLHF; v_gene: TRBV4-1; d_gene: .; len: 12; j_gene: TRBJ1-6; abundance: many
CDR3nt: TGTGCCAGCAGTTTCCTCCGCACGGCGGGACAGGTTGACAATGAGCAGTTCTTC; CDR3aa: CASSFLRTAGQVDNEQFF; v_gene: TRBV12-3/TRBV12-4; d_gene: TRBD1; len: 18; j_gene: TRBJ2-1; abundance: medium-sized
CDR3nt: TGCAGTGCTAGAACCCCGGACAGGGAGGGAGAGCAGTACTTC; CDR3aa: CSARTPDREGEQYF; v_gene: TRBV20-1; d_gene: .; len: 14; j_gene: TRBJ2-7; abundance: once
CDR3nt: TGTGCCAGCAGCCAAGAAGGACGCGGGAGGGCAAATACGCAGTATTTT; CDR3aa: CASSQEGRGRANTQYF; v_gene: TRBV4-2; d_gene: TRBD2; len: 16; j_gene: TRBJ2-3; abundance: many
CDR3nt: TGTGCCAGTGCAGAGGCGTTGGGTGACACTGAAGCTTTCTTT; CDR3aa: CASAEALGDTEAFF; v_gene: TRBV6-1; d_gene: .; len: 14; j_gene: TRBJ1-1; abundance: few
CDR3nt: TGCAGTGCTCGCCAACGTAGCAGGAAAACCTACTCCTACGAGCAGTACTTC; CDR3aa: CSARQRSRKTYSYEQYF; v_gene: TRBV20-1; d_gene: .; len: 17; j_gene: TRBJ2-7; abundance: medium-sized
CDR3nt: TGTGCCAGCAGTCCTCCGGCGGCGAACACCGGGGAGCTGTTTTTT; CDR3aa: CASSPPAANTGELFF; v_gene: TRBV28; d_gene: .; len: 15; j_gene: TRBJ2-2; abundance: medium-sized
CDR3nt: TGTGCCAGCAGTTGGGGCCCAAACTACAATGAGCAGTTCTTC; CDR3aa: CASSWGPNYNEQFF; v_gene: TRBV6-2/TRBV6-3; d_gene: .; len: 14; j_gene: TRBJ2-1; abundance: .
CDR3nt: TGTGCCAGCAGTTTAGGGGACACCTATGGCTACACCTTC; CDR3aa: CASSLGDTYGYTF; v_gene: TRBV12-3/TRBV12-4; d_gene: .; len: 13; j_gene: TRBJ1-2; abundance: few
CDR3nt: TGTGCCAGCAGCGCTGAGGGCTCCGGGGAGCCGTTTTTT; CDR3aa: CASSAEGSGEPFF; v_gene: TRBV9; d_gene: .; len: 13; j_gene: TRBJ2-2; abundance: .
CDR3nt: TGTGCCAGCAGTGGTATACAGGGCACCACCGGGGAGCTGTTTTTT; CDR3aa: CASSGIQGTTGELFF; v_gene: TRBV2; d_gene: .; len: 15; j_gene: TRBJ2-2; abundance: few
CDR3nt: TGTGCCAGCAGTTACTCCGGCGGGAGAAGGAATGAGCAGTTCTTC; CDR3aa: CASSYSGGRRNEQFF; v_gene: TRBV6-2/TRBV6-3; d_gene: TRBD2; len: 15; j_gene: TRBJ2-1; abundance: .
CDR3nt: TGTGCCAGCAGGGGGGAAACCCCCTTCTCTTACGAGCAGTACTTC; CDR3aa: CASRGETPFSYEQYF; v_gene: TRBV11-1; d_gene: .; len: 15; j_gene: TRBJ2-7; abundance: .
CDR3nt: TGTGCCAGTATCCCTTTTCATCACGATGGGGGGACCCAGTACTTC; CDR3aa: CASIPFHHDGGTQYF; v_gene: TRBV19; d_gene: .; len: 15; j_gene: TRBJ2-5; abundance: medium-sized
CDR3nt: TGTGCCAGCGGGTACGGACGGTCCTACAATGAGCAGTTCTTC; CDR3aa: CASGYGRSYNEQFF; v_gene: TRBV6-1; d_gene: .; len: 14; j_gene: TRBJ2-1; abundance: .
CDR3nt: TGTGCCAGCAGTTCAAACACTGAAGCTTTCTTT; CDR3aa: CASSSNTEAFF; v_gene: TRBV6-9; d_gene: .; len: 11; j_gene: TRBJ1-1; abundance: .
CDR3nt: TGTGCCAGCAGCTTTGACAGCCGGACGCAAGGCTACACCTTC; CDR3aa: CASSFDSRTQGYTF; v_gene: TRBV7-9; d_gene: .; len: 14; j_gene: TRBJ1-2; abundance: medium-sized
CDR3nt: TGTGCCTGGAGACTAGGCCATGGGTGGGAGGCAAGCGAGCAGTACTTC; CDR3aa: CAWRLGHGWEASEQYF; v_gene: TRBV30; d_gene: .; len: 16; j_gene: TRBJ2-7; abundance: once
CDR3nt: TGCAGCGTTGAGGGACTAGGTGTCGAGCAGTACTTC; CDR3aa: CSVEGLGVEQYF; v_gene: TRBV29-1; d_gene: TRBD2; len: 12; j_gene: TRBJ2-7; abundance: .
CDR3nt: TGTGCCAGCAGCCCCCCGTTGGGCACCGGGGAGCTGTTTTTT; CDR3aa: CASSPPLGTGELFF; v_gene: TRBV9; d_gene: .; len: 14; j_gene: TRBJ2-2; abundance: .
CDR3nt: TGCAGCGTGTGGGAACAGGGAACTGAAGCTTTCTTT; CDR3aa: CSVWEQGTEAFF; v_gene: TRBV29-1; d_gene: .; len: 12; j_gene: TRBJ1-1; abundance: medium-sized
CDR3nt: TGTGCCAGCCGGGACGGGAGCTCCTACGAGCAGTACTTC; CDR3aa: CASRDGSSYEQYF; v_gene: TRBV6-1; d_gene: .; len: 13; j_gene: TRBJ2-7; abundance: large
CDR3nt: TGTGCCAGCACTTTAGGACAAAGCTACGAGCAGTACTTC; CDR3aa: CASTLGQSYEQYF; v_gene: TRBV6-1; d_gene: .; len: 13; j_gene: TRBJ2-7; abundance: .
CDR3nt: TGTGCCAGCAGCTTACGGGACAGGTTTTACGAGCAGTACTTC; CDR3aa: CASSLRDRFYEQYF; v_gene: TRBV11-2; d_gene: TRBD1; len: 14; j_gene: TRBJ2-7; abundance: .
CDR3nt: TGTGCCAGTAGTATTAGCGGGCCCTCCTACAATGAGCAGTTCTTC; CDR3aa: CASSISGPSYNEQFF; v_gene: TRBV19; d_gene: TRBD2; len: 15; j_gene: TRBJ2-1; abundance: .
CDR3nt: TGTGCCAGCAGTCCCGGGACTAGCGGGACCTCCTACGAGCAGTACTTC; CDR3aa: CASSPGTSGTSYEQYF; v_gene: TRBV27; d_gene: TRBD2; len: 16; j_gene: TRBJ2-7; abundance: medium-sized
CDR3nt: TGTGCCAGCAGTTACTCGGCTGGCAATATCCCACCTCTCCACTTT; CDR3aa: CASSYSAGNIPPLHF; v_gene: TRBV6-2/TRBV6-3; d_gene: .; len: 15; j_gene: TRBJ1-6; abundance: few
CDR3nt: TGTGCCAGCAGCTTAGAGCAGATAATGTACTTC; CDR3aa: CASSLEQIMYF; v_gene: TRBV11-2; d_gene: .; len: 11; j_gene: TRBJ2-7; abundance: .
CDR3nt: TGTGCCAGCAGACTGGACAGGTCGAGCACCGGGGAGCTGTTTTTT; CDR3aa: CASRLDRSSTGELFF; v_gene: TRBV6-1; d_gene: TRBD1; len: 15; j_gene: TRBJ2-2; abundance: few
CDR3nt: TGTGCCAGCAGCTTAGTGGGAGATAACAATGAGCAGTTCTTC; CDR3aa: CASSLVGDNNEQFF; v_gene: TRBV7-2; d_gene: .; len: 14; j_gene: TRBJ2-1; abundance: .
CDR3nt: TGTGCCAGCAGTCTCAGACTAGCGGGAGGGTACAATGAGCAGTTCTTC; CDR3aa: CASSLRLAGGYNEQFF; v_gene: TRBV11-1; d_gene: TRBD2; len: 16; j_gene: TRBJ2-1; abundance: medium-sized
CDR3nt: TGTGCCAGCAGCTTAGCGTGGGGCGGGAGGGCCCTGTACAATGAGCAGTTCTTC; CDR3aa: CASSLAWGGRALYNEQFF; v_gene: TRBV6-9; d_gene: TRBD2; len: 18; j_gene: TRBJ2-1; abundance: few
CDR3nt: TGCGCCAGCAGCCAATACGAAAGCACAGATACGCAGTATTTT; CDR3aa: CASSQYESTDTQYF; v_gene: TRBV4-1; d_gene: .; len: 14; j_gene: TRBJ2-3; abundance: medium-sized
CDR3nt: TGTGCCAGCAGCTTAGAGGGACACCCTGGAAACACCATATATTTT; CDR3aa: CASSLEGHPGNTIYF; v_gene: TRBV11-2; d_gene: .; len: 15; j_gene: TRBJ1-3; abundance: .
CDR3nt: TGTGCCAGCAGACGCGGGGTATATAGCAATCAGCCCCAGCATTTT; CDR3aa: CASRRGVYSNQPQHF; v_gene: TRBV27; d_gene: .; len: 15; j_gene: TRBJ1-5; abundance: .
CDR3nt: TGTGCCTGGAGTGGAGACAGGGGGGCGAGAAAATATTGGGCAGATACGCAGTATTTT; CDR3aa: CAWSGDRGARKYWADTQYF; v_gene: TRBV30; d_gene: TRBD1; len: 19; j_gene: TRBJ2-3; abundance: .
CDR3nt: TGTGCCAGCAGTTTATCGACCGGAAACAATTCACCCCTCCACTTT; CDR3aa: CASSLSTGNNSPLHF; v_gene: TRBV27; d_gene: .; len: 15; j_gene: TRBJ1-6; abundance: .
CDR3nt: TGCAGTGTACAAGGTGGAAATGAGCAGTTCTTC; CDR3aa: CSVQGGNEQFF; v_gene: TRBV20-1; d_gene: .; len: 11; j_gene: TRBJ2-1; abundance: medium-sized
CDR3nt: TGTGCCAGCAGTTTTTACAGGGGCCGCAATCAGCCCCAGCATTTT; CDR3aa: CASSFYRGRNQPQHF; v_gene: TRBV28; d_gene: TRBD1; len: 15; j_gene: TRBJ1-5; abundance: few
CDR3nt: TGTGCCACCAGTGACTGGGACAGGGAAGATGGCTACACCTTC; CDR3aa: CATSDWDREDGYTF; v_gene: TRBV24-1; d_gene: TRBD1; len: 14; j_gene: TRBJ1-2; abundance: few
CDR3nt: TGTGCCAGCAGTTTAAGGGGCCGTGACACCATATATTTT; CDR3aa: CASSLRGRDTIYF; v_gene: TRBV28; d_gene: .; len: 13; j_gene: TRBJ1-3; abundance: .
CDR3nt: TGTGCCAGCACCCACCATGGGGGGTCGGAGACCCAGTACTTC; CDR3aa: CASTHHGGSETQYF; v_gene: TRBV28; d_gene: .; len: 14; j_gene: TRBJ2-5; abundance: medium-sized
CDR3nt: TGTGCCAGCAGCCCCGGGGAAGAGGCTGGCTACACCTTC; CDR3aa: CASSPGEEAGYTF; v_gene: TRBV3-1; d_gene: .; len: 13; j_gene: TRBJ1-2; abundance: few
CDR3nt: TGTGCCAGCAGTTTTAGACTAGCGGGAGGAGATACGCAGTATTTT; CDR3aa: CASSFRLAGGDTQYF; v_gene: TRBV12-3/TRBV12-4; d_gene: TRBD2; len: 15; j_gene: TRBJ2-3; abundance: medium-sized
CDR3nt: TGCGCCAGCAGACTAGCGGTTCTACGCACAGATACGCAGTATTTT; CDR3aa: CASRLAVLRTDTQYF; v_gene: TRBV5-1; d_gene: TRBD2; len: 15; j_gene: TRBJ2-3; abundance: few
CDR3nt: TGTGCCAGCAGCCCACAGGGTCGGGGAATTAAAGACACTGAAGCTTTCTTT; CDR3aa: CASSPQGRGIKDTEAFF; v_gene: TRBV7-8; d_gene: .; len: 17; j_gene: TRBJ1-1; abundance: .